This T cell receptor beta chain was retrieved from a study of shared clonotypes between healthy human individuals. About the research overall: CD4 naive and CD4 memory each took three plates per donor, while CD8 naive took two and CD8 memory one.

Study conclusions and caveats: The sole specimen, blood, was sampled, and tissue repertoires likely differ.

Assay: immunoSEQ multiplex PCR; the TCRdb copy retains only in-frame clones and omits some. The repertoire holds more than 2 million clones, with about 94% as singletons. CD8 cells regarded as naive lacked CD45RO, were positively chosen for CCR7, and omitted terminally differentiated effector memory CD45RA+ cells. In this sample, this clone turned up once. The antigen is not known. The source of this sequence is a man in his late teens or twenties in good health. Some clones in this sample may be carry-over from other donors' samples. Sequencing used naive CD8+ T cells from PBMCs.

The CDR3 DNA sequence: TGTGCCAGCAGCTTGTCTGCGGGGGGGCCCTACGAGCAGTACTTC. This translates into CASSLSAGGPYEQYF. The chain combines TRBV5-8 with TRBJ2-7, with 9 positions matching TRBD2. V was clipped by 1 base and J by 2 bases; unmatched bases: 4. This CDR3 region has 15 residues. The germline CDR1 and CDR2 sequences are SGHTS and YDEGEE.